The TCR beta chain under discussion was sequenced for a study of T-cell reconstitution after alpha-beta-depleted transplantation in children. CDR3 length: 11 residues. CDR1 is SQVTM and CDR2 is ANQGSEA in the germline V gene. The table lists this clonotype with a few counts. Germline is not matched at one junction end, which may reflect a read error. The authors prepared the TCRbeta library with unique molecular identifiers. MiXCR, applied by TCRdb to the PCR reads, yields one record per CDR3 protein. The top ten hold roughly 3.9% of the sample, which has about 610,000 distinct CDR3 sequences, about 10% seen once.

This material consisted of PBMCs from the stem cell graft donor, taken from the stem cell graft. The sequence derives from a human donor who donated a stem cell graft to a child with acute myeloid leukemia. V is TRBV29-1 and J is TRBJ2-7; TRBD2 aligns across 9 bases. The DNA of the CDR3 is TGCAGCGTTCCGGCCCTCGGGACTAGCAACTTC. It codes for CSVPALGTSNF.